This is a list of T cell receptor beta chains from one sample in a study of blood T cell repertoires in COVID-19. Using immunoSEQ multiplex PCR, the repertoire was profiled, and TCRdb retains in-frame clones only, with some absent. The data contain more than 110,000 clones, less than 85% of them seen just once; the ten biggest clones take up 5.5% to 8%. The source material was peripheral blood. The receptors here all came from a human donor in a cohort sampled during active COVID-19. CDR3s include the opening cysteine and the closing phenylalanine or tryptophan. A D gene is named only where the DNA matches it firmly. Only some rows state a clone size, as once, few, many or a class for expanded clones.

J: TRBJ2-3; size: NA; V: TRBV6-5; D: TRBD2; CDR3: CASRLGGATDTQYF; DNA: TGTGCCAGCAGACTCGGGGGGGCGACAGATACGCAGTATTTT
J: TRBJ2-5; size: NA; V: TRBV6-6; D: TRBD1; CDR3: CASSRGTVQETQYF; DNA: TGTGCCAGCAGTAGAGGGACAGTTCAAGAGACCCAGTACTTC
J: TRBJ2-1; size: once; V: TRBV7-8; D: TRBD2; CDR3: CASSSPGLAGGYNEQFF; DNA: TGTGCCAGCAGCTCCCCGGGACTAGCGGGGGGGTACAATGAGCAGTTCTTC
J: TRBJ2-7; size: NA; V: TRBV9; D: TRBD1; CDR3: CASSDTGAAYEQYF; DNA: TGTGCCAGCAGCGACACAGGGGCCGCCTACGAGCAGTACTTC
J: TRBJ2-2; size: NA; V: TRBV19; D: TRBD1; CDR3: CASSIVGTANTGELFF; DNA: TGTGCCAGTAGTATAGTTGGGACAGCGAACACCGGGGAGCTGTTTTTT
J: TRBJ1-1; size: NA; V: TRBV6-5; D: NA; CDR3: CASIELGGNTEAFF; DNA: TGTGCCAGCATCGAACTGGGGGGGAACACTGAAGCTTTCTTT
J: TRBJ2-1; size: NA; V: TRBV7-9; D: TRBD1; CDR3: CASSAGQGNYNEQFF; DNA: TGTGCCAGCAGCGCGGGACAGGGGAACTACAATGAGCAGTTCTTC
J: TRBJ2-7; size: NA; V: TRBV7-9; D: TRBD1; CDR3: CASSLAKGQGTSLSYEQYF; DNA: TGTGCCAGCAGCTTAGCGAAAGGACAGGGAACTTCCCTTTCCTACGAGCAGTACTTC
J: TRBJ1-2; size: few; V: TRBV18; D: NA; CDR3: CASSATGLYGYTF; DNA: TGTGCCAGCTCAGCTACAGGGCTCTATGGCTACACCTTC
J: TRBJ2-1; size: once; V: TRBV18; D: TRBD2; CDR3: CASSPTSGGYNEQFF; DNA: TGTGCCAGCTCACCTACTAGCGGGGGGTACAATGAGCAGTTCTTC
J: TRBJ1-6; size: once; V: TRBV27; D: NA; CDR3: CASSSSRPSYNSPLHF; DNA: TGTGCCAGCAGTTCCTCTAGACCCTCCTATAATTCACCCCTCCACTTT
J: TRBJ2-7; size: NA; V: TRBV19; D: TRBD2; CDR3: CASSIRGEGFYEQYF; DNA: TGTGCCAGTAGTATTAGAGGGGAGGGCTTCTACGAGCAGTACTTC
J: TRBJ1-2; size: NA; V: TRBV29-1; D: NA; CDR3: CSSTGANYGYTF; DNA: TGCAGTTCGACGGGGGCTAACTATGGCTACACCTTC
J: TRBJ1-4; size: NA; V: TRBV19; D: TRBD1; CDR3: CASTDTGTGNEKLFF; DNA: TGTGCCAGTACGGATACCGGGACAGGGAATGAAAAACTGTTTTTT
J: TRBJ2-3; size: NA; V: TRBV6-5; D: TRBD2; CDR3: CASSIVAGIDTQYF; DNA: TGTGCCAGCAGTATAGTAGCGGGCATAGACACGCAGTATTTT
J: TRBJ2-3; size: few; V: TRBV7-3; D: TRBD2; CDR3: CASSKAGGLVDTQYF; DNA: TGTGCCAGCAGCAAAGCGGGGGGGCTGGTAGATACGCAGTATTTT
J: TRBJ2-2; size: NA; V: TRBV7-3; D: TRBD2; CDR3: CASSPTAAGGTGELFF; DNA: TGTGCCAGCAGCCCGACGGCGGCGGGGGGGACCGGGGAGCTGTTTTTT
J: TRBJ2-3; size: NA; V: TRBV7-2; D: TRBD2; CDR3: CASSPRTSGRSTDTQYF; DNA: TGTGCCAGCAGCCCACGGACTAGCGGGCGAAGCACAGATACGCAGTATTTT
J: TRBJ1-2; size: NA; V: TRBV12-3/TRBV12-4; D: TRBD1; CDR3: CASRSGQNYTF; DNA: TGTGCCAGCAGGTCGGGACAGAACTACACCTTC
J: TRBJ2-2; size: NA; V: TRBV6-5; D: NA; CDR3: CAASTAANTGELFF; DNA: TGTGCCGCATCGACAGCCGCGAACACCGGGGAGCTGTTTTTT
J: TRBJ1-1; size: NA; V: TRBV5-4; D: TRBD1; CDR3: CALWEGGGKNTEAFF; DNA: TGTGCCCTTTGGGAAGGGGGCGGGAAGAACACTGAAGCTTTCTTT
J: TRBJ2-1; size: NA; V: TRBV19; D: NA; CDR3: CASSTQGLFNNEQFF; DNA: TGTGCCAGTAGTACGCAGGGTTTATTCAACAATGAGCAGTTCTTC
J: TRBJ1-1; size: once; V: TRBV5-1; D: NA; CDR3: CASSTRTANTEAFF; DNA: TGCGCCAGCAGCACGAGGACAGCGAACACTGAAGCTTTCTTT
J: TRBJ1-2; size: NA; V: TRBV12-5; D: NA; CDR3: CASGLAGDKNYGYTF; DNA: TGTGCTAGTGGTTTGGCAGGGGACAAGAACTATGGCTACACCTTC
J: TRBJ2-2; size: NA; V: TRBV5-1; D: TRBD1; CDR3: CASSLELGQGNTGELFF; DNA: TGCGCCAGCAGCTTGGAGCTTGGACAGGGCAACACCGGGGAGCTGTTTTTT
J: TRBJ1-6; size: few; V: TRBV6-5; D: NA; CDR3: CASRSGHNSPLHF; DNA: TGTGCCAGCAGATCAGGGCATAATTCACCCCTCCACTTT
J: TRBJ2-3; size: NA; V: TRBV7-2; D: NA; CDR3: CASSPTRTSTDTQYF; DNA: TGTGCCAGCAGCCCGACGAGGACAAGCACAGATACGCAGTATTTT
J: TRBJ1-2; size: NA; V: TRBV27; D: TRBD1; CDR3: CASSLEQGAGYGYTF; DNA: TGTGCCAGCAGTTTAGAACAGGGGGCGGGGTATGGCTACACCTTC
J: TRBJ2-3; size: NA; V: TRBV28; D: TRBD1; CDR3: CASRRGQGDTQYF; DNA: TGTGCCAGCCGCAGGGGGCAGGGAGATACGCAGTATTTT
J: TRBJ1-2; size: NA; V: TRBV12-3/TRBV12-4; D: NA; CDR3: CASSQDSSYGYTF; DNA: TGTGCCAGCAGCCAAGACAGTAGCTATGGCTACACCTTC
J: TRBJ2-7; size: NA; V: TRBV5-1; D: TRBD1; CDR3: CASSVGTGFSNEQYF; DNA: TGCGCCAGCAGCGTCGGGACAGGCTTTTCTAACGAGCAGTACTTC
J: TRBJ2-1; size: NA; V: TRBV7-3; D: NA; CDR3: CASSLGRGDEQFF; DNA: TGTGCCAGCAGCCTCGGACGGGGTGATGAGCAGTTCTTC
J: TRBJ2-2; size: NA; V: TRBV11-3; D: NA; CDR3: CASSKNRPTKNTGELFF; DNA: TGTGCCAGCAGCAAGAATCGCCCGACTAAGAACACCGGGGAGCTGTTTTTT
J: TRBJ2-1; size: NA; V: TRBV15; D: NA; CDR3: CATSVAVPYNEQFF; DNA: TGTGCCACCAGCGTGGCCGTGCCCTACAATGAGCAGTTCTTC
J: TRBJ1-3; size: NA; V: TRBV28; D: NA; CDR3: CASSLSGSGNTIYF; DNA: TGTGCCAGCAGTTTATCCGGCTCTGGAAACACCATATATTTT
J: TRBJ1-5; size: NA; V: TRBV19; D: NA; CDR3: CASSILSRGNQPQHF; DNA: TGTGCCAGTAGTATACTTTCAAGGGGTAATCAGCCCCAGCATTTT
J: TRBJ2-5; size: NA; V: TRBV7-9; D: TRBD2; CDR3: CASSRLLAELQETQYF; DNA: TGTGCCAGCAGCCGCTTACTAGCGGAGTTACAAGAGACCCAGTACTTC
J: TRBJ1-2; size: once; V: TRBV2; D: NA; CDR3: CASSDAGTNYGYTF; DNA: TGTGCCAGCAGTGATGCGGGTACCAACTATGGCTACACCTTC
J: TRBJ2-2; size: once; V: TRBV14; D: TRBD2; CDR3: CASSLRGAGELFF; DNA: TGTGCCAGCAGCCTCCGGGGGGCCGGGGAGCTGTTTTTT
J: TRBJ1-5; size: once; V: TRBV19; D: NA; CDR3: CASSPTDQPQHF; DNA: TGTGCCAGTAGTCCTACGGATCAGCCCCAGCATTTT
J: TRBJ1-4; size: NA; V: TRBV28; D: TRBD1; CDR3: CASSFDRVDTNEKLFF; DNA: TGTGCCAGCAGTTTTGACAGGGTGGACACTAATGAAAAACTGTTTTTT